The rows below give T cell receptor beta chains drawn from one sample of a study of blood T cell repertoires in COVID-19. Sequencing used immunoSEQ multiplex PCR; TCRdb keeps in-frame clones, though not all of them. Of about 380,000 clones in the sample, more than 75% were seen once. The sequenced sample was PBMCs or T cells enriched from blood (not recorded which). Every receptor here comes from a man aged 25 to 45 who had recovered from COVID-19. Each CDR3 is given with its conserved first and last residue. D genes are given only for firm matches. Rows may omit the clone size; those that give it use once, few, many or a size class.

cdr3_nt: TGCGCCAGCAGCCGTTGGAGGGGCGAAAAACTGTTTTTT; cdr3_aa: CASSRWRGEKLFF; v_call: TRBV4-1; d_call: -; j_call: TRBJ1-4; clone_size: -
cdr3_nt: TGTGCCAGCGGGCTACGGGAGACCCAGTACTTC; cdr3_aa: CASGLRETQYF; v_call: TRBV12-3/TRBV12-4; d_call: -; j_call: TRBJ2-5; clone_size: once
cdr3_nt: TGTGCCATCAGTGAGTCGACTAGTACTAGCACAGATACGCAGTATTTT; cdr3_aa: CAISESTSTSTDTQYF; v_call: TRBV10-3; d_call: -; j_call: TRBJ2-3; clone_size: -
cdr3_nt: TGCAGCGTTAGAGGGTACTCTGGAAACACCATATATTTT; cdr3_aa: CSVRGYSGNTIYF; v_call: TRBV29-1; d_call: -; j_call: TRBJ1-3; clone_size: -
cdr3_nt: TGCGCCAGCAGCCAAGATCGGGGGGCTGGTAATGAAAAACTGTTTTTT; cdr3_aa: CASSQDRGAGNEKLFF; v_call: TRBV4-1; d_call: -; j_call: TRBJ1-4; clone_size: once
cdr3_nt: TGTGCCAGCAGTGCACAGGAACCTTTGTCCGGTTGGTCTGATGAAAAACTGTTTTTT; cdr3_aa: CASSAQEPLSGWSDEKLFF; v_call: TRBV2; d_call: -; j_call: TRBJ1-4; clone_size: few
cdr3_nt: TGTGCCAGCAGTCCGGGACTAGCGGGGCCCCCCGCCGAGTACTTC; cdr3_aa: CASSPGLAGPPAEYF; v_call: TRBV6-7; d_call: TRBD2; j_call: TRBJ2-5; clone_size: -
cdr3_nt: TGTGCCATCAGTGGGGCGCTAGCGGGGGGGCCACCAGATACGCAGTATTTT; cdr3_aa: CAISGALAGGPPDTQYF; v_call: TRBV10-3; d_call: TRBD2; j_call: TRBJ2-3; clone_size: -
cdr3_nt: TGTGCCAGCATGGGATGGACAGGGTCTGGAAACACCATATATTTT; cdr3_aa: CASMGWTGSGNTIYF; v_call: TRBV6-5; d_call: TRBD1; j_call: TRBJ1-3; clone_size: -
cdr3_nt: TGTGCCAGCATTACAGGGGGAGGGACTGAAGCTTTCTTT; cdr3_aa: CASITGGGTEAFF; v_call: TRBV6-5; d_call: TRBD1; j_call: TRBJ1-1; clone_size: -
cdr3_nt: TGTGCCAGCAGCGTAGACAGGGGCCCAAACACTGAAGCTTTCTTT; cdr3_aa: CASSVDRGPNTEAFF; v_call: TRBV9; d_call: TRBD1; j_call: TRBJ1-1; clone_size: few
cdr3_nt: TGTGCCAGCAGTTACACCAGCGGGGGGGGAGATACGCAGTATTTT; cdr3_aa: CASSYTSGGGDTQYF; v_call: TRBV6-2/TRBV6-3; d_call: TRBD2; j_call: TRBJ2-3; clone_size: -
cdr3_nt: TGCGCCAGCAGCTTGGGAGGGGAGCAGTTCTTC; cdr3_aa: CASSLGGEQFF; v_call: TRBV5-1; d_call: -; j_call: TRBJ2-1; clone_size: -
cdr3_nt: TGCGCCAGCAGCTTCACGGGACTAGCGGAAAAAGAGACCCAGTACTTC; cdr3_aa: CASSFTGLAEKETQYF; v_call: TRBV5-1; d_call: TRBD2; j_call: TRBJ2-5; clone_size: -
cdr3_nt: TGCAGCGTTGAAGATCGCACAGGCTACTATGGGTATGGCTACACCTTC; cdr3_aa: CSVEDRTGYYGYGYTF; v_call: TRBV29-1; d_call: -; j_call: TRBJ1-2; clone_size: -
cdr3_nt: TGTGCCAGTAAGGGTAGCGGGAGCTCTGGAAACACCATATATTTT; cdr3_aa: CASKGSGSSGNTIYF; v_call: TRBV19; d_call: -; j_call: TRBJ1-3; clone_size: -
cdr3_nt: TGTGCCAGCAGCGTAGGACAGGGGGTTGGCTATGGCTACACCTTC; cdr3_aa: CASSVGQGVGYGYTF; v_call: TRBV9; d_call: TRBD1; j_call: TRBJ1-2; clone_size: -
cdr3_nt: TGTGCCAGCAGCGTAGCTCGAGGGACAGGAAACTACGAGCAGTACTTC; cdr3_aa: CASSVARGTGNYEQYF; v_call: TRBV9; d_call: TRBD1; j_call: TRBJ2-7; clone_size: few
cdr3_nt: TGTGCCACCAGTGAAGACAGGGGCCCCCTAAATCAGCCCCAGCATTTT; cdr3_aa: CATSEDRGPLNQPQHF; v_call: TRBV24-1; d_call: TRBD1; j_call: TRBJ1-5; clone_size: -
cdr3_nt: TGTGCCAGCAGCTTAAAGACAGGGAGAGATGAGCAGTTCTTC; cdr3_aa: CASSLKTGRDEQFF; v_call: TRBV5-4; d_call: TRBD1; j_call: TRBJ2-1; clone_size: -
cdr3_nt: TGCAGCGTTGAGATTTCCAGGGGAGACATTCAGTACTTC; cdr3_aa: CSVEISRGDIQYF; v_call: TRBV29-1; d_call: -; j_call: TRBJ2-4; clone_size: -
cdr3_nt: TGTGCCAGCAGCCCGAGCCAGGCCGGGGCCGGGGAGCTGTTTTTT; cdr3_aa: CASSPSQAGAGELFF; v_call: TRBV9; d_call: -; j_call: TRBJ2-2; clone_size: -
cdr3_nt: TGTGCCAGCAGCCCAACCCGTGGCGGGGGGGGCCGGGACGGGGAGCTGTTTTTT; cdr3_aa: CASSPTRGGGGRDGELFF; v_call: TRBV5-6; d_call: TRBD2; j_call: TRBJ2-2; clone_size: -
cdr3_nt: TGTGCCATCAGTGAGGAGTGGGGGGGCGGAGGAGATACGCAGTATTTT; cdr3_aa: CAISEEWGGGGDTQYF; v_call: TRBV10-3; d_call: -; j_call: TRBJ2-3; clone_size: -
cdr3_nt: TGTGCCAGCTCACCGCAACAGGGGGCGCCGAATGAAAAACTGTTTTTT; cdr3_aa: CASSPQQGAPNEKLFF; v_call: TRBV18; d_call: TRBD1; j_call: TRBJ1-4; clone_size: -
cdr3_nt: TGTGCCAGCACGGCGGGACAGGGGGCGGATCAGCCCCAGCATTTT; cdr3_aa: CASTAGQGADQPQHF; v_call: TRBV28; d_call: TRBD1; j_call: TRBJ1-5; clone_size: -
cdr3_nt: TGTGCCAGCAGTTACTCTTTGGGGACAGGGGTCGCGTTGGCCTTC; cdr3_aa: CASSYSLGTGVALAF; v_call: TRBV6-5; d_call: TRBD1; j_call: TRBJ1-2; clone_size: -
cdr3_nt: TGTGCCAGCAGTGAGTACAGGGGCAGGACAGATACGCAGTATTTT; cdr3_aa: CASSEYRGRTDTQYF; v_call: TRBV2; d_call: TRBD1; j_call: TRBJ2-3; clone_size: -
cdr3_nt: TGTGCCAGCAGTGAAGATCAGGGTCTTGCTGGCTACACCTTC; cdr3_aa: CASSEDQGLAGYTF; v_call: TRBV2; d_call: -; j_call: TRBJ1-2; clone_size: few
cdr3_nt: TGTGCCAGCAGCCGCGGAGGGACAGGGGATGAAAAACTGTTTTTT; cdr3_aa: CASSRGGTGDEKLFF; v_call: TRBV6-5; d_call: TRBD1; j_call: TRBJ1-4; clone_size: -
cdr3_nt: TGTGCCAGCAGCTCCGGGACATATGAAAAACTGTTTTTT; cdr3_aa: CASSSGTYEKLFF; v_call: TRBV6-5; d_call: -; j_call: TRBJ1-4; clone_size: -
cdr3_nt: TGTGCCAGCAGCTTAGTCGCGGGGGATCAGCCCCAGCATTTT; cdr3_aa: CASSLVAGDQPQHF; v_call: TRBV7-2; d_call: -; j_call: TRBJ1-5; clone_size: -
cdr3_nt: TGTGCCAGCAGTTACCTCCAGGGGTCTAGCACAGATACGCAGTATTTT; cdr3_aa: CASSYLQGSSTDTQYF; v_call: TRBV6-5; d_call: -; j_call: TRBJ2-3; clone_size: -
cdr3_nt: TGTGCCAGCAGTCCTCTTAGCGGGAATACGCAGTATTTT; cdr3_aa: CASSPLSGNTQYF; v_call: TRBV6-5; d_call: TRBD2; j_call: TRBJ2-3; clone_size: -
cdr3_nt: TGTGCCAGCAGCTCCCGGACTAGCGGGGGACGGGAGACCCAGTACTTC; cdr3_aa: CASSSRTSGGRETQYF; v_call: TRBV11-3; d_call: TRBD2; j_call: TRBJ2-5; clone_size: -
cdr3_nt: TGTGCCAGCAGCCTGGACAGGGCGTTGGCAGATACGCAGTATTTT; cdr3_aa: CASSLDRALADTQYF; v_call: TRBV7-9; d_call: TRBD1; j_call: TRBJ2-3; clone_size: -
cdr3_nt: TGTGCCACCAGCAGAGAACAGGGGGCGGTGGATCGCCAGTTCTTC; cdr3_aa: CATSREQGAVDRQFF; v_call: TRBV15; d_call: TRBD1; j_call: TRBJ2-1; clone_size: -
cdr3_nt: TGTGCCAGCAGCCTCACTAGCGGGGGGCTGGAGACCCAGTACTTC; cdr3_aa: CASSLTSGGLETQYF; v_call: TRBV3-1/TRBV3-2; d_call: TRBD2; j_call: TRBJ2-5; clone_size: -
cdr3_nt: TGTGCCAGCAGCTTGAAGGGGGTTCCCAATGAGCAGTTCTTC; cdr3_aa: CASSLKGVPNEQFF; v_call: TRBV5-4; d_call: -; j_call: TRBJ2-1; clone_size: -
cdr3_nt: TGTGCCAGCAGACACGGACAGGGGAATTCACCCCTCCACTTT; cdr3_aa: CASRHGQGNSPLHF; v_call: TRBV5-6; d_call: TRBD1; j_call: TRBJ1-6; clone_size: -
cdr3_nt: TGTGCCAGCAGCCCAGAGGATACCTACGAGCAGTACTTC; cdr3_aa: CASSPEDTYEQYF; v_call: TRBV9; d_call: -; j_call: TRBJ2-7; clone_size: -
cdr3_nt: TGTGCCAGCAGCCAAGGCCCAGCAGGCTATGGCTACACCTTC; cdr3_aa: CASSQGPAGYGYTF; v_call: TRBV14; d_call: -; j_call: TRBJ1-2; clone_size: -
cdr3_nt: TGTGCCAGCAGCCCCCCCGGGACTAGCGGGGGGTCCGGGGAGCTGTTTTTT; cdr3_aa: CASSPPGTSGGSGELFF; v_call: TRBV7-8; d_call: TRBD2; j_call: TRBJ2-2; clone_size: once
cdr3_nt: TGCGCCAGCAGCTTGAGAATCTCTAGCGGGGGGAGCACAGATACGCAGTATTTT; cdr3_aa: CASSLRISSGGSTDTQYF; v_call: TRBV5-1; d_call: TRBD2; j_call: TRBJ2-3; clone_size: -
cdr3_nt: TGTGCCAGCAGCTCGGGACAGCTCCAAGAGACCCAGTACTTC; cdr3_aa: CASSSGQLQETQYF; v_call: TRBV28; d_call: TRBD1; j_call: TRBJ2-5; clone_size: -
cdr3_nt: TGTGCCAGCAGCCACAGGTTGGGCACTGAAGCTTTCTTT; cdr3_aa: CASSHRLGTEAFF; v_call: TRBV3-1/TRBV3-2; d_call: -; j_call: TRBJ1-1; clone_size: once
cdr3_nt: TGTGCCAGCTCACCTCAAAGACAGGGTTCACATGGCTACACCTTC; cdr3_aa: CASSPQRQGSHGYTF; v_call: TRBV18; d_call: TRBD1; j_call: TRBJ1-2; clone_size: -
cdr3_nt: TGTGCCAGCAGCTACAGGCAGGGGAGCTACACCTTC; cdr3_aa: CASSYRQGSYTF; v_call: TRBV5-6; d_call: -; j_call: TRBJ1-2; clone_size: few
cdr3_nt: TGTGCCAGCAGCGACAGGGGATCTTCAAGGGGCTACACCTTC; cdr3_aa: CASSDRGSSRGYTF; v_call: TRBV9; d_call: TRBD1; j_call: TRBJ1-2; clone_size: -
cdr3_nt: TGTGCCAGCGGTTTACAGGGGATGATGGGGTATGGCTACACCTTC; cdr3_aa: CASGLQGMMGYGYTF; v_call: TRBV6-5; d_call: TRBD1; j_call: TRBJ1-2; clone_size: -
cdr3_nt: TGTGCCAGCAGCTTAGGTAGATACACCGGGGAGCTGTTTTTT; cdr3_aa: CASSLGRYTGELFF; v_call: TRBV11-2; d_call: -; j_call: TRBJ2-2; clone_size: -
cdr3_nt: TGTGCCAGCAGCCTCAACACCGGGACAGTAAATGAAAAACTGTTTTTT; cdr3_aa: CASSLNTGTVNEKLFF; v_call: TRBV9; d_call: TRBD1; j_call: TRBJ1-4; clone_size: -
cdr3_nt: TGTGCCAGCAGCCAAGAATGGGTGAAGACTAGCGGGGGTCTCTCAGATACGCAGTATTTT; cdr3_aa: CASSQEWVKTSGGLSDTQYF; v_call: TRBV4-2; d_call: TRBD2; j_call: TRBJ2-3; clone_size: -